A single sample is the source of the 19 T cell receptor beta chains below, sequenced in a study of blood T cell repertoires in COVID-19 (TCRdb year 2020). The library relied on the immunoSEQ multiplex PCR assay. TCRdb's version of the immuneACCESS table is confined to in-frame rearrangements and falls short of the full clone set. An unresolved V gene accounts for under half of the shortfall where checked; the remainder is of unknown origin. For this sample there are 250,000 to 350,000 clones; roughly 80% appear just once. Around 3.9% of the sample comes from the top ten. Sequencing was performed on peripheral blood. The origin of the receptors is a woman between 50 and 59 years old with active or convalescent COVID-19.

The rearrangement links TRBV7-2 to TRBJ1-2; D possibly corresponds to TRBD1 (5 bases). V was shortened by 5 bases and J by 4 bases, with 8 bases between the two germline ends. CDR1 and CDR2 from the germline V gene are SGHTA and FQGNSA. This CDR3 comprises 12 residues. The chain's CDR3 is CASSRDFYGYTF. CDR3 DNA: TGTGCCAGCAGCCGGGACTTCTATGGCTACACCTTC. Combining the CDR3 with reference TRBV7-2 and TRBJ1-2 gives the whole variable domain GAGVSQSPSNKVTEKGKDVELRCDPISGHTALYWYRQSLGQGLEFLIYFQGNSAPDKSGLPSDRFSAERTGGSVSTLTIQRTQQEDSAVYLCASSRDFYGYTFGSGTRLTVV.

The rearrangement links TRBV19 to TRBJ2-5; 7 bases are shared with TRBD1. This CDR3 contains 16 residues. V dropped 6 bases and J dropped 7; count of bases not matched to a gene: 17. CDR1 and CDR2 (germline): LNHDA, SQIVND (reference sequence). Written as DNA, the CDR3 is TGTGCCAGTAGCGCTTACCCACGGACAGGCGAAGGGACCCAGTACTTC. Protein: CASSAYPRTGEGTQYF.

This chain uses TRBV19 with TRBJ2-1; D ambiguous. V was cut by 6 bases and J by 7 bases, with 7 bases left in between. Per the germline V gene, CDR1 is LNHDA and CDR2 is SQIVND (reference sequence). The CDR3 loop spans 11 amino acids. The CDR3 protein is CASSQQNEQFF. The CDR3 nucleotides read TGTGCCAGTAGCCAACAGAATGAGCAGTTCTTC.

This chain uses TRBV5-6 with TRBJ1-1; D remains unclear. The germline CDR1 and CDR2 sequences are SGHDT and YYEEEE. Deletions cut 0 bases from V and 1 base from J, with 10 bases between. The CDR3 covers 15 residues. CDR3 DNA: TGTGCCAGCAGCTTGGGTCGACTATGGAACACTGAAGCTTTCTTT. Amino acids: CASSLGRLWNTEAFF.

DNA of the CDR3: TGTGCCAGCAGGGTAGTAGCAGATACGCAGTATTTT. Protein sequence: CASRVVADTQYF. The chain links TRBV2 to TRBJ2-3; D call uncertain. There are 12 residues in the CDR3. V was trimmed by 6 bases and J by 4 bases, leaving 8 bases between them. Per the germline V gene, CDR1 is SNHLY and CDR2 is FYNNEI.

The CDR3 here is CASSRSGRNTYEQYF. CDR3 nucleotides: TGTGCCAGCAGTAGAAGCGGGAGGAACACCTACGAGCAGTACTTC. This rearrangement joins TRBV7-9 to TRBJ2-7; 9 bases are shared with TRBD2. This CDR3 is built from 15 residues. V lost 6 bases and J lost 2; bases outside the gene matches: 8. Looked up from germline, CDR1 is SEHNR and CDR2 is FQNEAQ (reference sequence).

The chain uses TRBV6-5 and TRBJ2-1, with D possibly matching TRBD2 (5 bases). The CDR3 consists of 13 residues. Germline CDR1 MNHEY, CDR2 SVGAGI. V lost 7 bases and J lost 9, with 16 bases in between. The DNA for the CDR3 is TGTGCCAGCAAGGAGGTAGGGATCGGTGAGCAGTTCTTC. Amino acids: CASKEVGIGEQFF.

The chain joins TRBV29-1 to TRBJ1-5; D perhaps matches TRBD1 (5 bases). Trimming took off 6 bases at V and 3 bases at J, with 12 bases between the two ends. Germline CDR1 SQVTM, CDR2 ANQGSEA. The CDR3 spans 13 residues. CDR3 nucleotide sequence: TGCAGCGTGACTGACAGTCTCAATCAGCCCCAGCATTTT. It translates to CSVTDSLNQPQHF.

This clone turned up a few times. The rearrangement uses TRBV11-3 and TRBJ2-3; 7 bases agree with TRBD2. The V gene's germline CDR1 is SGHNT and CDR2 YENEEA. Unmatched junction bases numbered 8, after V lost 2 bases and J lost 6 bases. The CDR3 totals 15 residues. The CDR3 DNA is TGTGCCAGCAGCTTAACCGGCGCCGGGAGGGATACGCAGTATTTT. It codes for CASSLTGAGRDTQYF. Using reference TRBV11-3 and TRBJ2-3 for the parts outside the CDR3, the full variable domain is EAGVVQSPRYKIIEKKQPVAFWCNPISGHNTLYWYLQNLGQGPELLIRYENEEAVDDSQLPKDRFSAERLKGVDSTLKIQPAELGDSAVYLCASSLTGAGRDTQYFGPGTRLTVL.

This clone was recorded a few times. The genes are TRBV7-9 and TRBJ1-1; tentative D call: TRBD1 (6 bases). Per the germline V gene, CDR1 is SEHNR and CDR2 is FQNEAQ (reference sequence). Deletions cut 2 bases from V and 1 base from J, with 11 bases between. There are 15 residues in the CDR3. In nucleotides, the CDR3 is TGTGCCAGCAGCTTACCGGGACATGCGAACACTGAAGCTTTCTTT. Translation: CASSLPGHANTEAFF.

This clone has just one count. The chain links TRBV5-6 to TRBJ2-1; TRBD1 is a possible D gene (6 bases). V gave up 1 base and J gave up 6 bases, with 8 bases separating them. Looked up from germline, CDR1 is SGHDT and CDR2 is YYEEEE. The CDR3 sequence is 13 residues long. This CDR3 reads CASSLTGSNEQFF. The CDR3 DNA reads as TGTGCCAGCAGCTTGACAGGGAGCAATGAGCAGTTCTTC.

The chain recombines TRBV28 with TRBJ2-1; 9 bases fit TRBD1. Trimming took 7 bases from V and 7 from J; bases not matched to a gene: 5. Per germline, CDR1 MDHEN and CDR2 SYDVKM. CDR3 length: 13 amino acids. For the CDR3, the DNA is TGTGCCAGCACACGGGACAGGGTTAATGAGCAGTTCTTC. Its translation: CASTRDRVNEQFF. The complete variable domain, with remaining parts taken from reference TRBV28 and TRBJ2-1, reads DVKVTQSSRYLVKRTGEKVFLECVQDMDHENMFWYRQDPGLGLRLIYFSYDVKMKEKGDIPEGYSVSREKKERFSLILESASTNQTSMYLCASTRDRVNEQFFGPGTRLTVL.

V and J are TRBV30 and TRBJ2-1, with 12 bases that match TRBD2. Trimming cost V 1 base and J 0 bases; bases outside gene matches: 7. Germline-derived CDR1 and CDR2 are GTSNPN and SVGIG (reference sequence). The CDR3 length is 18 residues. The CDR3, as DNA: TGTGCCTGGAGTGGGGCTAGCGGGAGGGCGAGCTCCTACAATGAGCAGTTCTTC. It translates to CAWSGASGRASSYNEQFF.

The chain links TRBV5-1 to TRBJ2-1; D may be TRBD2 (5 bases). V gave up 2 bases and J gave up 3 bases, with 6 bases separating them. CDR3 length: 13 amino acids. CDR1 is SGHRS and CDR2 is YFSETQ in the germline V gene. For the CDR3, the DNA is TGCGCCAGCAGCTTCGGGGACTACAATGAGCAGTTCTTC. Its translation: CASSFGDYNEQFF.

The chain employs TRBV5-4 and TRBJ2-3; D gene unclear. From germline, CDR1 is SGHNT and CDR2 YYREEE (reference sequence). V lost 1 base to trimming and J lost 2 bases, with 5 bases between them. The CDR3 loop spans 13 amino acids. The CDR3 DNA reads TGTGCCAGCAGCTTGCCCTACACAGATACGCAGTATTTT. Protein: CASSLPYTDTQYF.

CDR3 sequence: CASSLAGNGNQPQHF. CDR3 nucleotides: TGTGCCAGCAGCTTGGCCGGGAATGGGAATCAGCCCCAGCATTTT. The chain couples TRBV5-4 to TRBJ1-5, with D hard to call. The germline V gene encodes CDR1 SGHNT and CDR2 YYREEE (reference sequence). The length of the CDR3 is 15 residues. V lost 0 bases and J lost 4, with 11 bases in between.

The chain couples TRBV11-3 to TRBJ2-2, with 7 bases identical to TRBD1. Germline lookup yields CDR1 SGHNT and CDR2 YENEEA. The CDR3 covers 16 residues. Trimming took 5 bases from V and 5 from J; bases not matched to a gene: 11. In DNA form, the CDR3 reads TGTGCCAGCAGCCTATGGACAGGCTTAGGGACCGGGGAGCTGTTTTTT. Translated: CASSLWTGLGTGELFF. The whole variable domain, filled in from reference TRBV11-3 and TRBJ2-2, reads EAGVVQSPRYKIIEKKQPVAFWCNPISGHNTLYWYLQNLGQGPELLIRYENEEAVDDSQLPKDRFSAERLKGVDSTLKIQPAELGDSAVYLCASSLWTGLGTGELFFGEGSRLTVL.

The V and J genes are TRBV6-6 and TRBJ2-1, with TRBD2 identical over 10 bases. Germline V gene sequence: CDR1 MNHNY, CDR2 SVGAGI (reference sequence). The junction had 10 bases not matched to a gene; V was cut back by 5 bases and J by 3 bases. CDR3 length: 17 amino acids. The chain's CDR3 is CASSRVSGLADYNEQFF. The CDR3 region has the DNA TGTGCCAGCAGTCGAGTGAGTGGACTAGCGGACTACAATGAGCAGTTCTTC.

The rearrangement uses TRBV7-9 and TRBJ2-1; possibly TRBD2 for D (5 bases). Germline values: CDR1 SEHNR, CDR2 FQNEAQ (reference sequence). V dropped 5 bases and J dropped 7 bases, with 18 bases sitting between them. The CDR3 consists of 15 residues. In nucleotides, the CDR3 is TGTGCCAGCAGCCAAACAAGGAACGGGGAAAATGAGCAGTTCTTC. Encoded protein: CASSQTRNGENEQFF. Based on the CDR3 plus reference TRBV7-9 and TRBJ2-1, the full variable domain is DTGVSQNPRHKITKRGQNVTFRCDPISEHNRLYWYRQTLGQGPEFLTYFQNEAQLEKSRLLSDRFSAERPKGSFSTLEIQRTEQGDSAMYLCASSQTRNGENEQFFGPGTRLTVL.